This entry lists 32 T cell receptor beta chains sequenced from one sample in a study of T-cell reconstitution after alpha-beta-depleted transplantation in children. Using unique molecular identifiers, the investigators prepared the TCRbeta library. TCRdb used MiXCR to reprocess the PCR reads, holding one entry per CDR3 protein. The data contain about 610,000 distinct CDR3 sequences, roughly a tenth of them seen just once; the ten biggest clones take up around 4%. The sample here was PBMCs from the stem cell graft donor, taken from the stem cell graft. The receptors were sampled from a human donor who donated a stem cell graft to a child with acute myeloid leukemia.

DNA for the CDR3: TGTGCCAGCAGCCAACAAGCGGGTCAAGAGACCCAGTACTTC. This translates into CASSQQAGQETQYF. The chain joins TRBV3-1 to TRBJ2-5; D might be TRBD2 (6 bases). Germline V gene lookup returns CDR1 LGHDT and CDR2 YNNKEL (reference sequence). The CDR3 sequence is 14 residues long. V lost 2 bases, J lost 2 bases, and 9 bases lay in between.

This clonotype occurred many times. V gene TRBV5-5 combines with J gene TRBJ2-1; possible D gene TRBD1, 5 bases. The CDR3 loop spans 17 amino acids. V was cut by 0 bases and J by 0 bases, with 13 bases left in between. Germline V gene lookup returns CDR1 SGHKS and CDR2 YYEKEE (reference sequence). CDR3 in DNA: TGTGCCAGCAGCTTGGTAGTCAGACAGAGCTCCTACAATGAGCAGTTCTTC. Amino acid sequence: CASSLVVRQSSYNEQFF.

This clonotype was recorded many times. The chain has TRBV30 and TRBJ2-7; TRBD2 is a possible D gene (6 bases). CDR1 and CDR2 (germline): GTSNPN, SVGIG (reference sequence). The CDR3 is 13 residues long. Between the trimmed V and J ends, which lost 3 bases and 2 bases, there was a span of 11 bases. The CDR3 nucleotides read TGTGCCTGGAGAGATAGCGGACCCTACGAGCAGTACTTC. Protein: CAWRDSGPYEQYF.

This clonotype occurred a few times. This chain links TRBV7-3 with TRBJ2-2; TRBD2 might be the D (6 bases). Germline CDR1 and CDR2: SGHTA and FQGTGA. Trimming stripped 0 bases from V and 4 bases from J, with 12 bases between. CDR3 length equals 16 residues. Here the CDR3 DNA reads TGTGCCAGCAGCTTAACGCCGGGAGAGGGCACCGGGGAGCTGTTTTTT. Encoded protein: CASSLTPGEGTGELFF.

The sample holds many counts of this clonotype. J is TRBJ2-3 and V is TRBV12-3 or TRBV12-4; weak D call: TRBD2 (5 bases). Trimming left V 1 base short and J 6 bases short, with 11 bases between. There are 14 residues in the CDR3. CDR3: CASSLGARTDTQYF. As DNA, the CDR3 is TGTGCCAGCAGTTTAGGAGCCCGGACTGATACGCAGTATTTT.

The chain employs TRBV2 and TRBJ1-6; the D is unclear. This CDR3 comprises 14 residues. V was trimmed by 7 bases and J by 4 bases, leaving 11 bases between them. Germline loops: CDR1 SNHLY, CDR2 FYNNEI. The CDR3 here is CASTPGGYNSPLHF. The DNA of the CDR3 is TGTGCCAGCACCCCTGGAGGGTATAATTCACCCCTCCACTTT.

The chain recombines TRBV4-2 with TRBJ2-1, with 10 positions matching TRBD2. The CDR3 covers 16 residues. Germline loops: CDR1 LGHNA, CDR2 YNFKEQ. The junction had 11 bases not matched to a gene; V was cut back by 3 bases and J by 9 bases. The CDR3 region is CASSQVGQREGLEQFF. The CDR3 DNA reads TGTGCCAGCAGCCAGGTTGGGCAGCGGGAGGGCCTTGAGCAGTTCTTC.

This rearrangement joins TRBV29-1 to TRBJ1-3; perhaps TRBD1 as D (5 bases). The CDR3 is made up of 14 amino acids. Trimming left V 7 bases short and J 2 bases short, with 15 bases between. Germline V gives CDR1 SQVTM, CDR2 ANQGSEA. CDR3 loop: CSARREWTGNTIYF. Written as DNA, the CDR3 is TGCAGCGCCCGCAGGGAGTGGACTGGAAACACCATATATTTT.

This clonotype was observed a handful of times. The gene calls are TRBV20-1 and TRBJ2-7, with D perhaps matching TRBD2 (5 bases). Germline CDR1 DFQATT, CDR2 SNEGSKA (reference sequence). CDR3 length equals 11 residues. Trimming removed 5 bases from V and 6 bases from J, with 11 bases in between. The CDR3 here is CSAWTGIEQYF. As DNA, the CDR3 is TGCAGTGCTTGGACGGGGATCGAGCAGTACTTC.

Only a few counts were recorded for this clonotype. The chain has TRBV20-1 and TRBJ2-1, with TRBD2 matching over 10 bases. Germline loops: CDR1 DFQATT, CDR2 SNEGSKA (reference sequence). The V gene end was trimmed by 3 bases and the J gene end by 6 bases; junction bases not matched to a gene: 8. CDR3 length equals 15 residues. The CDR3 DNA reads as TGCAGTGCTAGCGCCGGGACTAGCGTTTTCAATGAGCAGTTCTTC. Translated: CSASAGTSVFNEQFF.

A few counts support this clonotype. This sequence joins TRBV24-1 and TRBJ2-6; the D is unclear. The CDR3 length is 16 residues. CDR1 is KGHDR and CDR2 is SFDVKD in the germline V gene. V was cut by 3 bases and J by 2 bases, with 10 bases left in between. The CDR3 sequence is CATSDRLGTGANVLTF. The CDR3 nucleotides are TGTGCCACCAGTGATCGACTTGGTACTGGGGCCAACGTCCTGACTTTC.

The chain recombines TRBV20-1 with TRBJ2-4; TRBD1 is a possible D gene (5 bases). The V end lost 2 bases, the J end lost 6 bases, and 17 bases lay between the germline ends. The CDR3 has 15 amino acids. Germline V lookup: CDR1 DFQATT, CDR2 SNEGSKA (reference sequence). The CDR3 sequence is CSARPLYSQGNIQYF. The CDR3 nucleotides are TGCAGTGCTAGACCTCTGTATAGTCAGGGAAACATTCAGTACTTC.

This clonotype has at least ten counts. This chain uses TRBV5-1 with TRBJ1-4, with D maybe TRBD1 (5 bases). The V gene lost 0 bases and the J gene lost 2 bases, with 8 bases spanning the gap. Germline CDR1 SGHRS, CDR2 YFSETQ. The CDR3 loop spans 15 amino acids. The CDR3 sequence: CASSLVAGTNEKLFF. The CDR3, as DNA: TGCGCCAGCAGCTTGGTTGCAGGGACTAATGAAAAACTGTTTTTT.

On this clonotype: Since no conserved phenylalanine or tryptophan closes the CDR3, a read error is the likely cause. The J gene is TRBJ2-1, the V gene TRBV7-8; no clear D. The CDR3 contains 13 residues. Trimming shortened V by 1 base and J by 6 bases, and 7 bases separated the two germline ends. Per germline, CDR1 SGHVS and CDR2 FQNEAQ. CDR3 sequence reads: CASSLDSSNEQFL. The CDR3 DNA is TGTGCCAGCAGCTTAGACTCTAGCAATGAGCAGTTCTTG.

This sequence joins TRBV27 and TRBJ2-7, with a possible D match to TRBD2 (5 bases). The germline V gene has CDR1 MNHEY and CDR2 SMNVEV (reference sequence). This CDR3 is built from 16 residues. Deletions cut 3 bases from V and 5 bases from J, with 20 bases between. CDR3 amino acids: CASSFWRSVRSNEQYF. The CDR3, as DNA: TGTGCCAGCAGTTTTTGGAGGTCCGTCCGATCGAACGAGCAGTACTTC.

This clonotype turned up a few times. J is TRBJ2-1 and V is TRBV3-1, with TRBD2 identical over 12 bases. V trimming: 0 bases; J trimming: 8 bases; junction bases outside the gene matches: 11. In germline, CDR1 is LGHDT, CDR2 YNNKEL (reference sequence). The CDR3 sequence is 18 residues long. CDR3 sequence (DNA): TGTGCCAGCAGCCAAGATAGGGCGACTAGCGGGAGAGGATATGAGCAGTTCTTC. Its protein is CASSQDRATSGRGYEQFF.

This clonotype was detected only a few times. The chain joins TRBV3-1 to TRBJ2-1; 7 bases line up with TRBD1. V lost 4 bases to trimming and J lost 10 bases; unmatched junction nucleotides: 13. The CDR3 length is 15 residues. Germline loops: CDR1 LGHDT, CDR2 YNNKEL (reference sequence). CDR3 in amino acids: CASSLRDPRTGEQFF. The CDR3 bases are TGTGCCAGCAGCCTTCGGGACCCCAGGACAGGAGAGCAGTTCTTC.

The CDR3 sequence: CASSPFRNTDTQYF. The CDR3 DNA sequence: TGTGCCAGCAGCCCGTTCCGGAACACAGATACGCAGTATTTT. The chain couples TRBV7-3 to TRBJ2-3; no firm D call. The germline CDR1 and CDR2 sequences are SGHTA and FQGTGA. The CDR3 has 14 amino acids. Between the trimmed V and J ends, which lost 5 bases and 2 bases, there was a span of 11 bases.

This clonotype was recorded a few times. The genes are TRBV12-3 or TRBV12-4 and TRBJ1-1; 7 bases map to TRBD1. Trimming took 4 bases from V and 4 from J; bases not matched to a gene: 12. The CDR3 has 16 amino acids. This CDR3 is CASSSYRPGGSTEAFF. The CDR3 DNA reads as TGTGCCAGCAGTTCTTATAGGCCAGGGGGGAGCACTGAAGCTTTCTTT.

This clonotype was picked up a small number of times. This chain connects TRBV20-1 to TRBJ1-2, with 9 bases matching TRBD1. With 2 bases clipped from V and 2 bases from J, the junction kept 9 bases outside the gene matches. The CDR3 sequence is 16 residues long. CDR1 DFQATT and CDR2 SNEGSKA come from the germline V gene (reference sequence). The CDR3 nucleotides read TGCAGTGCTAGATCAATACAGGGGGCTATAAACTATGGCTACACCTTC. Its translation is CSARSIQGAINYGYTF.

The chain combines TRBV20-1 with TRBJ2-1, with TRBD2 matching over 13 bases. The J segment lost 1 base and the V segment lost 5 bases, leaving 17 bases of the junction unmatched. Germline-derived CDR1 and CDR2 are DFQATT and SNEGSKA (reference sequence). CDR3 length equals 20 residues. This chain's CDR3 is CSASFGTSGAYWDSYNEQFF. In DNA, the CDR3 is TGCAGTGCTTCCTTTGGGACTAGCGGGGCCTACTGGGATTCCTACAATGAGCAGTTCTTC.

This clonotype was counted at least ten times. The chain couples TRBV12-5 to TRBJ2-1, with 10 bases matching TRBD2. The germline V gene has CDR1 LGHNT and CDR2 FRNRAP. J lost 1 base, V lost 6 bases, and 3 bases had no gene match. The CDR3 runs to 15 residues. The CDR3 sequence: CASGSGLASYNEQFF. The CDR3 DNA reads TGTGCTAGTGGATCGGGACTAGCGTCCTACAATGAGCAGTTCTTC.

This chain links TRBV7-2 with TRBJ2-3; 13 nucleotides match TRBD2. The CDR3 totals 16 residues. Looked up from germline, CDR1 is SGHTA and CDR2 is FQGNSA. Trimming removed 5 bases from V and 4 bases from J; junction bases left unmatched: 6. The CDR3: CASSQLAGGPPDTQYF. CDR3 bases: TGTGCCAGCAGCCAACTAGCGGGAGGGCCCCCAGATACGCAGTATTTT. The full variable domain, its missing parts supplied by reference TRBV7-2 and TRBJ2-3, is GAGVSQSPSNKVTEKGKDVELRCDPISGHTALYWYRQSLGQGLEFLIYFQGNSAPDKSGLPSDRFSAERTGGSVSTLTIQRTQQEDSAVYLCASSQLAGGPPDTQYFGPGTRLTVL.

This clonotype was detected a few times. CDR3 DNA sequence: TGCAGCGGGGAGACAGGCTCCTATGGCTACACCTTC. It codes for CSGETGSYGYTF. V usage is TRBV29-1 and J usage is TRBJ1-2; TRBD1 might be the D (6 bases). V was pared by 7 bases and J by 4 bases, with 13 bases between. The V gene's germline CDR1 is SQVTM and CDR2 ANQGSEA. This CDR3 has 12 amino acids. Complete variable domain (other parts from reference TRBV29-1 and TRBJ1-2): SAVISQKPSRDICQRGTSLTIQCQVDSQVTMMFWYRQQPGQSLTLIATANQGSEATYESGFVIDKFPISRPNLTFSTLTVSNMSPEDSSIYLCSGETGSYGYTFGSGTRLTVV.

This clonotype was observed a few times. The genes are TRBV12-3 or TRBV12-4 and TRBJ1-2; 12 positions match TRBD1. The J segment lost 4 bases and the V segment lost 6 bases, leaving 9 bases of the junction unmatched. The CDR3 has 16 residues. CDR3 in DNA: TGTGCCAGCAGAGCCGGGACAGGGGGCGAGGGCTATGGCTACACCTTC. Residues: CASRAGTGGEGYGYTF.

V usage is TRBV15 and J usage is TRBJ2-7; weak D call: TRBD2 (6 bases). This CDR3 contains 15 residues. Per the germline V gene, CDR1 is LNHNV and CDR2 is YYDKDF (reference sequence). Trimming took off 0 bases at V and 4 bases at J, with 13 bases between the two ends. CDR3 protein: CATSRDRLVGYEQYF. CDR3 DNA sequence: TGTGCCACCAGCAGAGACCGACTAGTGGGTTACGAGCAGTACTTC.

The V and J genes are TRBV3-1 and TRBJ1-5; 7 positions match TRBD1. This CDR3 region has 19 residues. Trimming took 6 bases from V and 3 from J; bases not matched to a gene: 20. Germline V lookup: CDR1 LGHDT, CDR2 YNNKEL (reference sequence). The CDR3 loop reads CASSLHFGTGTEDNQPQHF. CDR3 nucleotide sequence: TGTGCCAGCAGTCTACATTTTGGAACCGGGACAGAGGACAATCAGCCCCAGCATTTT.

The chain links TRBV11-1 to TRBJ2-3; TRBD2 matches 8 bases. Germline V lookup: CDR1 SGHAT, CDR2 FQDESV (reference sequence). The CDR3 sequence is 16 residues long. J was trimmed by 4 bases and V by 3 bases; bases with no gene match: 9. The DNA for the CDR3 is TGTGCCAGCAGCTTCCCCGGGAGGGCCGGAGCAGATACGCAGTATTTT. Its protein is CASSFPGRAGADTQYF.

This clonotype was observed a few times. This chain connects TRBV6-5 to TRBJ1-1, with D maybe TRBD1 (6 bases). Looked up from germline, CDR1 is MNHEY and CDR2 is SVGAGI. This CDR3 contains 15 residues. V lost 6 bases and J 3 bases, leaving 17 bases between the germline ends. The CDR3 reads CASSWGGAGDTEAFF. The CDR3 DNA reads as TGTGCCAGCAGCTGGGGGGGGGCGGGTGACACTGAAGCTTTCTTT.

This chain connects TRBV4-3 to TRBJ2-6; D perhaps matches TRBD1 (5 bases). Per germline, CDR1 LGHNA and CDR2 YSLEER. This CDR3 is 17 amino acids long. V gave up 3 bases and J gave up 0 bases, with 12 bases separating them. CDR3 sequence: CASSHASGISGANVLTF. The CDR3 coding sequence is TGCGCCAGCAGCCATGCTTCAGGGATCTCTGGGGCCAACGTCCTGACTTTC.

The rearrangement uses TRBV20-1 and TRBJ2-7; a possible D gene is TRBD1 (6 bases). V was cut by 0 bases and J by 4 bases, with 16 bases left in between. The CDR3 extends over 15 amino acids. CDR1 is DFQATT and CDR2 is SNEGSKA in the germline V gene (reference sequence). The CDR3 here is CSAREGGQGGYEQYF. In DNA, the CDR3 is TGCAGTGCTAGAGAAGGGGGACAAGGGGGATACGAGCAGTACTTC.

Only a few counts were recorded for this clonotype. The CDR3 coding sequence is TGTGCCACCAGTGATGCTGGGACGGCCCGGGAGACCCAGTACTTC. This encodes CATSDAGTARETQYF. The chain is built from TRBV24-1 and TRBJ2-5, with D perhaps TRBD1 or TRBD2 (5 bases each). Per germline, CDR1 KGHDR and CDR2 SFDVKD. V lost 3 bases, J lost 5 bases, and 15 bases lay in between. This CDR3 has 15 residues.